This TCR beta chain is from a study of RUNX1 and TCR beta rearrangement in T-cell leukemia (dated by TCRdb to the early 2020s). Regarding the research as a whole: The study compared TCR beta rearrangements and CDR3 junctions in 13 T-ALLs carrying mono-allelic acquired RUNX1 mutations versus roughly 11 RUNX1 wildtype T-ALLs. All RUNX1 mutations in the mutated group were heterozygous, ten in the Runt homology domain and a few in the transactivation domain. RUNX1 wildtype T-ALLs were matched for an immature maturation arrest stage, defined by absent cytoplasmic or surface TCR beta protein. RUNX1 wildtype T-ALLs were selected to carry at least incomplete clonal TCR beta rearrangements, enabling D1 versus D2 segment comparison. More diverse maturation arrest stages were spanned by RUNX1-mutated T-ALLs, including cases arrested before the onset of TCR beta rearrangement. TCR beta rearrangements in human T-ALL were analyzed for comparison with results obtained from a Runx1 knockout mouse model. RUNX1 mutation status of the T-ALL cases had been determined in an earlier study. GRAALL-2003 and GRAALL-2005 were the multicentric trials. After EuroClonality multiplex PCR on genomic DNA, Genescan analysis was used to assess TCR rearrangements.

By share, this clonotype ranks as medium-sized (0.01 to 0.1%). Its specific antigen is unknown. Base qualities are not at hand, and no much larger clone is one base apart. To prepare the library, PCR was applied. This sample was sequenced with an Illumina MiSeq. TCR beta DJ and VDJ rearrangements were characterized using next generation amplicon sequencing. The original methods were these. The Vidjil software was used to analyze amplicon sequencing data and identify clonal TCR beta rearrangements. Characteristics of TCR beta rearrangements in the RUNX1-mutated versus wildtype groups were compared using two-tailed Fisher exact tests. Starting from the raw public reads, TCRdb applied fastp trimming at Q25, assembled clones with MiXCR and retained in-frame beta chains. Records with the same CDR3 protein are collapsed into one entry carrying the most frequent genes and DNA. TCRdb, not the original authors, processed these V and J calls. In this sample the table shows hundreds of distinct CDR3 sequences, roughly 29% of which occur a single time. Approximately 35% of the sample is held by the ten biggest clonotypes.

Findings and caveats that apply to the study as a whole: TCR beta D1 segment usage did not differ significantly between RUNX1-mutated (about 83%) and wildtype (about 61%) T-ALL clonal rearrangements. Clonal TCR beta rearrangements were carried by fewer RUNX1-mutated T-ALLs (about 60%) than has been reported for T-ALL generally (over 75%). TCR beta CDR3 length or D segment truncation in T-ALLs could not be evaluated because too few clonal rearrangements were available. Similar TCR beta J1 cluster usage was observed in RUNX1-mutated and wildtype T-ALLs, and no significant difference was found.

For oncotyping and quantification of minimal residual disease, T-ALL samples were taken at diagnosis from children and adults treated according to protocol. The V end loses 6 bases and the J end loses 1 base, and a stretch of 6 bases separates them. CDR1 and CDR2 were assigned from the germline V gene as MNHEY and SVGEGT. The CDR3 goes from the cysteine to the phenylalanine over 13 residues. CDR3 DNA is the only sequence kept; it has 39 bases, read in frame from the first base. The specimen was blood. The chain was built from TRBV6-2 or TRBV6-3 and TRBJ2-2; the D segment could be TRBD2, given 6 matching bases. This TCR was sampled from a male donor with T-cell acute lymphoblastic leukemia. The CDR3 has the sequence CASRRGNTGELFF. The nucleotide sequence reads TGTGCCAGCAGGCGGGGGAACACCGGGGAGCTGTTTTTT.